This TCR beta chain originates from a study of human T cells and chemical hapten exposure. Study background: Patch tests put 0.01% DPC on the upper back, and the results were checked at 6 days.

Time point here: pre-sensitization, week 0. Treatment noted: therapeutic diphenylcyclopropenone sensitization with weekly scalp DPC. Individual cDNA molecules each carried unique molecular identifiers attached by the library. Each CDR3 protein gets one entry after TCRdb re-called the RACE reads with MiXCR. The profile shows about 260,000 distinct CDR3 sequences, more than 6.5% of them singletons. The CDR3 spans 12 residues. The germline V gene encodes CDR1 GTSNPN and CDR2 SVGIG (reference sequence). V was pared by 5 bases and J by 5 bases, with 7 bases between. This clonotype was observed many times. The chain links TRBV30 to TRBJ1-6, with D unclear. The sequencing used whole blood, collected in connection with sensitization to the hapten diphenylcyclopropenone (DPC). The sequence was collected from a woman aged 40 to 55 with alopecia areata. Some clones in this sample may be carry-over from other donors' samples. This CDR3 is CAWLSNNSPLHF. In DNA, the CDR3 is TGTGCCTGGCTTTCCAATAATTCACCCCTCCACTTT.